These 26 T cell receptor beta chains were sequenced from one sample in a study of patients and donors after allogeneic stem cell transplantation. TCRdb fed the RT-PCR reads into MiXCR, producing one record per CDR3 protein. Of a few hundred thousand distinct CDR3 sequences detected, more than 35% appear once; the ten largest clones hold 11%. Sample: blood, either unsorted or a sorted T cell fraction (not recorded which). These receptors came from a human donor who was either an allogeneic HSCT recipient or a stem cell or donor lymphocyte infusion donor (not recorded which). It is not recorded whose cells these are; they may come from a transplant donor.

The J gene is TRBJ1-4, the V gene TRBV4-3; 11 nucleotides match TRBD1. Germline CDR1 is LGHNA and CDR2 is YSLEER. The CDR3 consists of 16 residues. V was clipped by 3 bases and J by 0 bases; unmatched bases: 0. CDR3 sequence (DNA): TGCGCCAGCAGCCAGGGACAGGGGGCAACTAATGAAAAACTGTTTTTT. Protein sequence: CASSQGQGATNEKLFF.

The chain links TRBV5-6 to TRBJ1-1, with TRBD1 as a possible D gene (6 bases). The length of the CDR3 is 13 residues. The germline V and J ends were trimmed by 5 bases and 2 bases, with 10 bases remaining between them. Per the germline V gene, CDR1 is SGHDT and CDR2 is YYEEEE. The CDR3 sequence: CASRMTGNTEAFF. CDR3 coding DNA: TGTGCCAGCAGGATGACAGGCAACACTGAAGCTTTCTTT.

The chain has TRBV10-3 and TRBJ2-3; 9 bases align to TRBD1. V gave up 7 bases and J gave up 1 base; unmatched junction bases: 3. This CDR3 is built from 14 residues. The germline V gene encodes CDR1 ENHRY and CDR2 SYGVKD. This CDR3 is CAITGTGRTDTQYF. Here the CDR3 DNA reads TGTGCCATCACCGGGACAGGGCGCACAGATACGCAGTATTTT.

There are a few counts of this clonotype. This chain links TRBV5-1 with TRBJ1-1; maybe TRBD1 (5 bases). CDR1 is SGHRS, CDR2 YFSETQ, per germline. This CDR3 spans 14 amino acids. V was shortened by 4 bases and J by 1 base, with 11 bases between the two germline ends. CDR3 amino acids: CASSPDTANTEAFF. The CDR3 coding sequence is TGCGCCAGCAGCCCGGACACCGCGAACACTGAAGCTTTCTTT.

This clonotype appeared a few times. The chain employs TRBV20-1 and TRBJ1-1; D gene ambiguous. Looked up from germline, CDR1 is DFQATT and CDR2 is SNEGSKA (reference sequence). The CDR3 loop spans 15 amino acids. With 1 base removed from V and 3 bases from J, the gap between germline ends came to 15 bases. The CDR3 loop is CSARASPRGDTEAFF. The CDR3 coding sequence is TGCAGTGCTAGAGCTTCCCCACGGGGAGACACTGAAGCTTTCTTT.

CDR3 in DNA: TGTGCCAGCAGCGTCCGACAGGGACGCACAGATACGCAGTATTTT. Its protein product is CASSVRQGRTDTQYF. The genes are TRBV9 and TRBJ2-3, with 7 bases lining up with TRBD1. This CDR3 region has 15 residues. From germline, CDR1 is SGDLS and CDR2 YYNGEE. Trimming removed 2 bases from V and 1 base from J; junction bases left unmatched: 4.

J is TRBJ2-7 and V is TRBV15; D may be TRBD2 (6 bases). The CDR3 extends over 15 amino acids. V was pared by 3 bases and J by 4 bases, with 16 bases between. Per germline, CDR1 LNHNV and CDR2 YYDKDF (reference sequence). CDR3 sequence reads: CATSREWRGKYEQYF. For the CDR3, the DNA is TGTGCCACCAGCAGGGAATGGCGGGGTAAATACGAGCAGTACTTC.

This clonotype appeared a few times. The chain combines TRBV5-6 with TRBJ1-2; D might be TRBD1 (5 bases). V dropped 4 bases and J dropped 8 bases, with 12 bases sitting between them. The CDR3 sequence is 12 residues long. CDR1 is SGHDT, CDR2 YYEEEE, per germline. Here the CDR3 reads CASSLGTDGYTF. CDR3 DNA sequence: TGTGCCAGCAGCCTAGGGACGGACGGCTACACCTTC.

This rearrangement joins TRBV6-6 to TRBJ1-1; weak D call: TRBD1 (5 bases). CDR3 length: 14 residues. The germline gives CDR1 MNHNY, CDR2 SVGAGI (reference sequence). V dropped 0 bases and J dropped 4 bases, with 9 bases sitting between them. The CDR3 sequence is CASSYSAGGTEAFF. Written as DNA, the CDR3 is TGTGCCAGCAGTTACTCGGCGGGGGGCACTGAAGCTTTCTTT.

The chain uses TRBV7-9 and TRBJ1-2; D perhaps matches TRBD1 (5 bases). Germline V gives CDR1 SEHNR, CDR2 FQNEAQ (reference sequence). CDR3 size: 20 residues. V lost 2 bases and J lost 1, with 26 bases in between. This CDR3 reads CASSLFPSLTRQQRNYGYTF. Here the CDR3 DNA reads TGTGCCAGCAGCTTATTCCCATCCCTTACCCGACAGCAACGTAACTATGGCTACACCTTC.

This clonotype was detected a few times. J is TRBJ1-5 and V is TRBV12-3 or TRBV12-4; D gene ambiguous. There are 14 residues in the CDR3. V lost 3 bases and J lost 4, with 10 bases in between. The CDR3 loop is CASSFSTANQPQHF. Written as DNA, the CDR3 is TGTGCCAGCAGTTTTAGCACGGCGAATCAGCCCCAGCATTTT.

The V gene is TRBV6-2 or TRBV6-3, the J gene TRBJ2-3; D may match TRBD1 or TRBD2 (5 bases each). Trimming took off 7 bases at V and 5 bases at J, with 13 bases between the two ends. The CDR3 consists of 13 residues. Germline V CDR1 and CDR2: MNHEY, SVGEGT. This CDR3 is CASTVGEKDTQYF. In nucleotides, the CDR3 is TGTGCCAGCACGGTAGGGGAGAAAGATACGCAGTATTTT.

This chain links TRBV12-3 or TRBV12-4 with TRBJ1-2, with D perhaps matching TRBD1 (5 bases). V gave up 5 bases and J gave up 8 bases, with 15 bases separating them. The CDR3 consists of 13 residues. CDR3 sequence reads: CASSARAGNGYTF. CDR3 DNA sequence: TGTGCCAGCAGTGCCCGGGCAGGGAACGGCTACACCTTC.

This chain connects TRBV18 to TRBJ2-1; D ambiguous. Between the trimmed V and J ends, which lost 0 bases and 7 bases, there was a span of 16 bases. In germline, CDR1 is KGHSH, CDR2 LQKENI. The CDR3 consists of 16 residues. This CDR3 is CASSPPPPFLGNEQFF. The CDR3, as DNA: TGTGCCAGCTCACCACCGCCTCCATTCCTTGGGAATGAGCAGTTCTTC.

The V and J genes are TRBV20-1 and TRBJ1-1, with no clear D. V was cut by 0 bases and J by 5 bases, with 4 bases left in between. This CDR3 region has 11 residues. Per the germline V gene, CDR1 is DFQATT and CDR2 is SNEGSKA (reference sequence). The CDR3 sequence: CSARDMTEAFF. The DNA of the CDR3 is TGCAGTGCTAGAGATATGACTGAAGCTTTCTTT.

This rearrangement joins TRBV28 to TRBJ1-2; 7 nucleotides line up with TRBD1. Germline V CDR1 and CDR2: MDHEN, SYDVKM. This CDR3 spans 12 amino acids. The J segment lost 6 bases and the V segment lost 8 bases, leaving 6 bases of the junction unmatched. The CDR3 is CASSTGTHGYTF. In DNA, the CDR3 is TGTGCCAGCTCGACAGGGACCCATGGCTACACCTTC.

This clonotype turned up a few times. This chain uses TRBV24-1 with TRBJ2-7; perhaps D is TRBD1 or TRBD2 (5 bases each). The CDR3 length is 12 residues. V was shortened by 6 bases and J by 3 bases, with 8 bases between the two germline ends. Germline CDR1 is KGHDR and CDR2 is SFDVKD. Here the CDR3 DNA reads TGTGCCACCAGTTGGGACGGCTACGAGCAGTACTTC. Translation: CATSWDGYEQYF.

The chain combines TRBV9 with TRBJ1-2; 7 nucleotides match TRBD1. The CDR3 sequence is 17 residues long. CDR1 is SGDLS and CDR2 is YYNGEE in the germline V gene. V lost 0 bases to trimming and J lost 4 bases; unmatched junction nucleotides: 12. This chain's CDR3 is CASSVGPTDRAGYGYTF. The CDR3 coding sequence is TGTGCCAGCAGCGTAGGACCAACAGACAGGGCTGGCTATGGCTACACCTTC.

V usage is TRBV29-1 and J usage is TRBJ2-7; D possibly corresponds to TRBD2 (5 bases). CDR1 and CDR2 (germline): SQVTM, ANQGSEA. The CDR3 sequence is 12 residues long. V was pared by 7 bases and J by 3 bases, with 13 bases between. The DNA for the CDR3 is TGCAGCGGAGGGTCCAGCGGCTACGAGCAGTACTTC. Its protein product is CSGGSSGYEQYF.

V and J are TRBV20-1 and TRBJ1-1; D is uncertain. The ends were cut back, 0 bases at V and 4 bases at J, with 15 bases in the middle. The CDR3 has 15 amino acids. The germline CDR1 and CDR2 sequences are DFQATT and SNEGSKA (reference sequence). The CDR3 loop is CSARDPDSKATEAFF. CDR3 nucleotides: TGCAGTGCTAGAGATCCGGACTCAAAAGCCACTGAAGCTTTCTTT.

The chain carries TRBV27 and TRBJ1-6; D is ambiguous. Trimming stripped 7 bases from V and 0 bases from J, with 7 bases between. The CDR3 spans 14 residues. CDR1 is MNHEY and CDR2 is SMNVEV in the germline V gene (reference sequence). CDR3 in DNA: TGTGCCAGCAAGACGTACTCCTATAATTCACCCCTCCACTTT. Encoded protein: CASKTYSYNSPLHF.

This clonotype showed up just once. This CDR3 is CASSGDSGTGELFF. CDR3 DNA sequence: TGTGCCAGCAGCGGAGACTCGGGCACCGGGGAGCTGTTTTTT. The chain joins TRBV12-3 or TRBV12-4 to TRBJ2-2; D gene uncertain. The CDR3 length is 14 residues. V dropped 6 bases and J dropped 4 bases, with 12 bases sitting between them.

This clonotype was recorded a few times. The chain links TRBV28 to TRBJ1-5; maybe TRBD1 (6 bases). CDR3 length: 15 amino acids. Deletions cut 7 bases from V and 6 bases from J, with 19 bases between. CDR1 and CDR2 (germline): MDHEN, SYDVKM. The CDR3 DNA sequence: TGTGCCAGCACTCCACAGGGTTTAGTATTTCAGCCCCAGCATTTT. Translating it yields CASTPQGLVFQPQHF.

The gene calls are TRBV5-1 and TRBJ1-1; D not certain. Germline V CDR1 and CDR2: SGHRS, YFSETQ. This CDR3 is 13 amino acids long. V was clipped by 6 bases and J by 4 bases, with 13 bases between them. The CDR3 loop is CASKRVLGTEAFF. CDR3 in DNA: TGCGCCAGCAAAAGGGTTTTGGGCACTGAAGCTTTCTTT. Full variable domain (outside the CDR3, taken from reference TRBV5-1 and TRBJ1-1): KAGVTQTPRYLIKTRGQQVTLSCSPISGHRSVSWYQQTPGQGLQFLFEYFSETQRNKGNFPGRFSGRQFSNSRSEMNVSTLELGDSALYLCASKRVLGTEAFFGQGTRLTVV.

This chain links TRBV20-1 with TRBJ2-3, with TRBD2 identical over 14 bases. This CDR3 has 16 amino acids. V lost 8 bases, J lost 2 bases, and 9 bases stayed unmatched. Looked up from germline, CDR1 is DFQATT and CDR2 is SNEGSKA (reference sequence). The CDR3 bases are TGCAGTCGTATCGGACTAGCGGGGGGATACACAGATACGCAGTATTTT. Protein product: CSRIGLAGGYTDTQYF.

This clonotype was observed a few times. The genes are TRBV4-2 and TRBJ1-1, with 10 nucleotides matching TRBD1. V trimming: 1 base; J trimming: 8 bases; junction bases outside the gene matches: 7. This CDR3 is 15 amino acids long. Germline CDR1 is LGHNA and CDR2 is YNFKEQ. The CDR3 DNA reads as TGTGCCAGCAGCCAAGGGGACAGGGGCCTTAACGAAGCTTTCTTT. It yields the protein CASSQGDRGLNEAFF.